The rows below give T cell receptor beta chains drawn from one sample of a study of response to subunit inactivated influenza vaccine. Via MiXCR, TCRdb re-called the RT-PCR reads, giving one row per CDR3 protein. The sample lists some 500,000 distinct CDR3 sequences; 16% were seen once. The input for sequencing was CD4+ T cells sorted from PBMCs, taken 23 months after vaccination. The origin of the receptors is a man between 50 and 75 years old who received an inactivated influenza vaccine. Each CDR3 is given with its conserved first and last residue. A D gene is named only where the DNA matches it firmly. For some rows the clone size is stated as once, few or many, or as a class when expanded; others skip it.

d_gene,j_gene,abundance,v_gene,CDR3aa,CDR3nt
NA,TRBJ2-3,few,TRBV6-4,CASSDRDGSTDTQYF,TGTGCCAGCAGTGACCGGGACGGCAGCACAGATACGCAGTATTTT
NA,TRBJ2-7,NA,TRBV28,CASIQPGSYEQYF,TGTGCCAGCATCCAGCCGGGGAGCTACGAGCAGTACTTC
NA,TRBJ2-4,many,TRBV29-1,CSVEPAKNIQYF,TGCAGCGTTGAGCCAGCAAAAAACATTCAGTACTTC
NA,TRBJ2-1,NA,TRBV6-1,CASSNRGAYNEQFF,TGTGCCAGCAGCAACCGGGGCGCCTACAATGAGCAGTTCTTC
TRBD1,TRBJ1-5,few,TRBV3-1,CASSQAGTGGIQPQHF,TGTGCCAGCAGCCAAGCCGGGACAGGGGGAATTCAGCCCCAGCATTTT
NA,TRBJ2-1,NA,TRBV5-5,CASSLASKPYNEQFF,TGTGCCAGCAGCTTGGCTAGTAAACCCTACAATGAGCAGTTCTTC
NA,TRBJ2-2,many,TRBV28,CASSLERSFGNTGELFF,TGTGCCAGCAGTTTAGAAAGGAGCTTTGGGAACACCGGGGAGCTGTTTTTT
TRBD2,TRBJ2-7,once,TRBV5-5,CASSLWEGPPYEQYF,TGTGCCAGCAGCTTGTGGGAGGGCCCTCCCTACGAGCAGTACTTC
NA,TRBJ1-5,NA,TRBV12-3/TRBV12-4,CASSLGKVVQPQHF,TGTGCCAGCAGTTTAGGAAAAGTGGTTCAGCCCCAGCATTTT
NA,TRBJ2-2,many,TRBV29-1,CSVAGNLGGELFF,TGCAGCGTTGCTGGGAATCTCGGCGGGGAGCTGTTTTTT
TRBD2,TRBJ2-1,few,TRBV7-2,CASRSSGGRYNEQFF,TGTGCCAGCAGATCGAGCGGGGGGCGTTACAATGAGCAGTTCTTC
TRBD2,TRBJ2-3,NA,TRBV12-3/TRBV12-4,CASSLGGSQDTQYF,TGTGCCAGCAGTTTAGGCGGGAGCCAGGATACGCAGTATTTT
NA,TRBJ2-7,NA,TRBV5-1,CASSPRKTSGQSYEQYF,TGCGCCAGCAGCCCGAGGAAGACGAGCGGACAGTCCTACGAGCAGTACTTC
NA,TRBJ2-5,few,TRBV20-1,CSAEFPGHGRETQYF,TGCAGTGCTGAATTCCCGGGCCACGGGAGAGAGACCCAGTACTTC
NA,TRBJ1-2,few,TRBV7-2,CASSLGLANYGYTF,TGTGCCAGCAGCTTAGGTCTAGCTAACTATGGCTACACCTTC
TRBD2,TRBJ2-7,many,TRBV29-1,CSVATSGRATEQYF,TGCAGCGTAGCGACTAGCGGGAGGGCGACCGAGCAGTACTTC
NA,TRBJ2-7,many,TRBV12-3/TRBV12-4,CASSKGYEQYF,TGTGCCAGCAGCAAAGGATACGAGCAGTACTTC
NA,TRBJ2-7,NA,TRBV29-1,CSVKKSDYEQYF,TGCAGCGTCAAAAAGTCGGACTACGAGCAGTACTTC
TRBD1,TRBJ2-2,few,TRBV19,CASSWTGEWTGELFF,TGTGCCAGTAGTTGGACAGGGGAGTGGACCGGGGAGCTGTTTTTT
TRBD1,TRBJ2-2,once,TRBV5-1,CASSLEGASNTGELFF,TGCGCCAGCAGCTTGGAGGGGGCATCGAACACCGGGGAGCTGTTTTTT